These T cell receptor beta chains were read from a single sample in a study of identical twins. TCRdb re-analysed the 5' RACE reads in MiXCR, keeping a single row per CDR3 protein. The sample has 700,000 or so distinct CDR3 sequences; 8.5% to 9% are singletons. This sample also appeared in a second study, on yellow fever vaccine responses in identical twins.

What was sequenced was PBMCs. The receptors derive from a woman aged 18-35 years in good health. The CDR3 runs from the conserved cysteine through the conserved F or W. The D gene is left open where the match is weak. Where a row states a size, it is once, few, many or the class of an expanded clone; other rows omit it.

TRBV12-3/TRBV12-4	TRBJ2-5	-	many	TGTGCCAGCAGTCCCGGGGGCCTTGAGACCCAGTACTTC	CASSPGGLETQYF
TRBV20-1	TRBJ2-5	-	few	TGCAGTGCCACAGGGCAAGAGACCCAGTACTTC	CSATGQETQYF
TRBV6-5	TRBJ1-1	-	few	TGTGCCAGCAGTTACTCGTACGGCACTGAAGCTTTCTTT	CASSYSYGTEAFF
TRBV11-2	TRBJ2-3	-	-	TGTGCCAGCAGCTTAAAGCGAGGAGATACGCAGTATTTT	CASSLKRGDTQYF
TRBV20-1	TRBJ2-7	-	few	TGCAGTGCTGGGGGGCCCGGGGGTGCCTACGAGCAGTACTTC	CSAGGPGGAYEQYF
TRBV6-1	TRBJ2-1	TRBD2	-	TGTGCCAGCATCCCCATACTAGCGGGAGAAGGAAATGAGCAGTTCTTC	CASIPILAGEGNEQFF
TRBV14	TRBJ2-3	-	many	TGTGCCAGCAGCCAGTATGGCACAGATACGCAGTATTTT	CASSQYGTDTQYF
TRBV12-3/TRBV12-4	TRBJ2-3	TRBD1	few	TGTGCCAGCAGTCACAACAGGGGCGCAGATACGCAGTATTTT	CASSHNRGADTQYF
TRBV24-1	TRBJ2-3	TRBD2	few	TGTGCCACCCAGGGACTAGCGGTCGGGAGTACGCAGTATTTT	CATQGLAVGSTQYF
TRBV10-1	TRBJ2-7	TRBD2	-	TGCGCCAGCAGTGAAGCGGGAGGGCCGATCAGCTACGAGCAGTACTTC	CASSEAGGPISYEQYF
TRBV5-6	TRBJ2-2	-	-	TGTGCCAGCAGCCGTCTCGGTTCGAACACCGGGGAGCTGTTTTTT	CASSRLGSNTGELFF
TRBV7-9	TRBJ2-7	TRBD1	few	TGTGCCAGCAGCTCCCGGGACAGGGAATACTACGAGCAGTACTTC	CASSSRDREYYEQYF
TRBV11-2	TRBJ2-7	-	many	TGTGCCAGCAGCTCCACGGACACGACCTACGAGCAGTACTTC	CASSSTDTTYEQYF
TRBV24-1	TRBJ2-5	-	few	TGTGCCACCAGTCGCCCAGGACCACAAGAGACCCAGTACTTC	CATSRPGPQETQYF
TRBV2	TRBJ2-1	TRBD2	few	TGTGCCAGCAGTGAAGCATCGGGCGGGACTACCTACAATGAGCAGTTCTTC	CASSEASGGTTYNEQFF
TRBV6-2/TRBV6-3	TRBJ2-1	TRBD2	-	TGTGCCAGCAGTTACCCAGGGAAAGCTAGCGGCCTCTACAATGAGCAGTTCTTC	CASSYPGKASGLYNEQFF
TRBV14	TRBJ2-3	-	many	TGTGCCAGCAGCCAAGCGCAGGGATTTCGAACAGATACGCAGTATTTT	CASSQAQGFRTDTQYF
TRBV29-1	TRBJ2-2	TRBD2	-	TGCAGCGTCCACCTAGCGGGAGCAAGCACCGGGGAGCTGTTTTTT	CSVHLAGASTGELFF
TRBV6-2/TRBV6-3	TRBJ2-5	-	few	TGTGCCAGCAGTTACGCGGTGGGTCGGGGACAAGAGACCCAGTACTTC	CASSYAVGRGQETQYF
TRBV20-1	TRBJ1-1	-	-	TGCAGTGCTAGAGTGAAGGGACATTCGAACACTGAAGCTTTCTTT	CSARVKGHSNTEAFF
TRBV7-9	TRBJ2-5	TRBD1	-	TGTGCCAGCAGCTTAACAGCTCGGGACAGTTGGCAAGAGACCCAGTACTTC	CASSLTARDSWQETQYF
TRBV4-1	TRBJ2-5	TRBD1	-	TGCGCCAGCAGCCAAGACCGACAAGGGACAGGGTCCTACCAAGAGACCCAGTACTTC	CASSQDRQGTGSYQETQYF
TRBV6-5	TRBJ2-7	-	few	TGTGCCAGCAGTTACTCGAACAGCTTGGGCGAGCAGTACTTC	CASSYSNSLGEQYF
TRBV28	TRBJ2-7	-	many	TGTGCCACCTGTAGGGGGTTCTCCTACGAGCAGTACTTC	CATCRGFSYEQYF
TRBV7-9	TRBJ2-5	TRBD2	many	TGTGCCAGCAGCGTTGCAGCGGGGCTCCAAGAGACCCAGTACTTC	CASSVAAGLQETQYF
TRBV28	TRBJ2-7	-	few	TGTGCCAGCTCGTCGATTATAAGAAAGACCTACGAGCAGTACTTC	CASSSIIRKTYEQYF
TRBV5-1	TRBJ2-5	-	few	TGCGCCAGCAGCCCCAGGCCGGGGTTTCAAGAGACCCAGTACTTC	CASSPRPGFQETQYF
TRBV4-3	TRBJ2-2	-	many	TGCGCCAGCAGCCAAGATAGGGCAGGGACCGGGGAGCTGTTTTTT	CASSQDRAGTGELFF
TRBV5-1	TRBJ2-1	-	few	TGCGCCAGCAGCATGACAGGTCTCATGTTCTTC	CASSMTGLMFF
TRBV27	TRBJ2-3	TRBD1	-	TGTGCCAGCAGACCTGAACAGGGGTACCTCACAGTTACGCAGTATTTT	CASRPEQGYLTVTQYF
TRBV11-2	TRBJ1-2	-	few	TGTGCCAGCAGCCCCCGACAGGCAGTCGGGCGCCAGAGCTACACCTTC	CASSPRQAVGRQSYTF
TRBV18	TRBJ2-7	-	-	TGTGCCAGCTCACCACCCCTAACTAGTCCCCACTACTACGAGCAGTACTTC	CASSPPLTSPHYYEQYF
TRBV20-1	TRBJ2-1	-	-	TGCAGTGTTATATCGGCAGGTTCTCCCCCTATGGCCAATGAGCAGTTCTTC	CSVISAGSPPMANEQFF
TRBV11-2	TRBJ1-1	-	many	TGTGCCAGCAGCTTATTTCAAGGCCACACTGAAGCTTTCTTT	CASSLFQGHTEAFF
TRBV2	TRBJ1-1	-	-	TGTGCCACGGATGTGGGGGGCACTGAAGCTTTCTTT	CATDVGGTEAFF
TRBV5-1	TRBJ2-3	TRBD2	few	TGCGCCAGCGCGGGGACTAGCGGGAGAAATACGCAGTATTTT	CASAGTSGRNTQYF
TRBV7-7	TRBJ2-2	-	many	TGTGCTAGCAGCTTCGACAACACCGGGGAGCTGTTTTTT	CASSFDNTGELFF
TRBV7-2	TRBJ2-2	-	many	TGTGCCAGCAGCTTAGGGACAATCACCGGGGAGCTGTTTTTT	CASSLGTITGELFF
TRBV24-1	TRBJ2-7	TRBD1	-	TGTGCCACCAGTGACCCCAGGGGGCTGGGCGAGCAGTACTTC	CATSDPRGLGEQYF
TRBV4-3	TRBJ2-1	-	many	TGCGCCAGCAGCCAAGTCTTGGAGAGCTCCTACAATGAGCAGTTCTTC	CASSQVLESSYNEQFF
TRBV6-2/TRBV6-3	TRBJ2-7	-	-	TGTGCCAGCAGTTACTCGATCGGGGAGCAGTACTTC	CASSYSIGEQYF
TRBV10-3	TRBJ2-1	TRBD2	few	TGTGCCATCAGTGAGGGACTAGCGGGAGTGGTTGAGCAGTTCTTC	CAISEGLAGVVEQFF